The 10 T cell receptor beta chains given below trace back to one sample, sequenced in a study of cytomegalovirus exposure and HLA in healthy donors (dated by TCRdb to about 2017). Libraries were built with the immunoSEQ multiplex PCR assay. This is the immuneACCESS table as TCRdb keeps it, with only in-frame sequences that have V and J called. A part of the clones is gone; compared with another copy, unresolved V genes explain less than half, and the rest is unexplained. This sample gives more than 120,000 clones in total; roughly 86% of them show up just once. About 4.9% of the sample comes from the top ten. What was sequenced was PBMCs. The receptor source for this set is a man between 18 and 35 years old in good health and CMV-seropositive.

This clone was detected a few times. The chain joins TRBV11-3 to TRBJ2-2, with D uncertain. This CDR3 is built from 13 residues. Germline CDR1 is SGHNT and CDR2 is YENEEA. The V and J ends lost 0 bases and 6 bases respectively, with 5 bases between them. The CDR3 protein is CASSLDYAGELFF. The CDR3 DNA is TGTGCCAGCAGCTTAGATTATGCCGGGGAGCTGTTTTTT.

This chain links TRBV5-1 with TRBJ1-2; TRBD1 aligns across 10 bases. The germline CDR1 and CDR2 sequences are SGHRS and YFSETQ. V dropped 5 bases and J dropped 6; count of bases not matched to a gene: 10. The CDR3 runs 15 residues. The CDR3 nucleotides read TGCGCCAGCAGAGAGGGGCTTGGGACAGGGGATGGCTACACCTTC. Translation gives CASREGLGTGDGYTF. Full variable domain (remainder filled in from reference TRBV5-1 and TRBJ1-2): KAGVTQTPRYLIKTRGQQVTLSCSPISGHRSVSWYQQTPGQGLQFLFEYFSETQRNKGNFPGRFSGRQFSNSRSEMNVSTLELGDSALYLCASREGLGTGDGYTFGSGTRLTVV.

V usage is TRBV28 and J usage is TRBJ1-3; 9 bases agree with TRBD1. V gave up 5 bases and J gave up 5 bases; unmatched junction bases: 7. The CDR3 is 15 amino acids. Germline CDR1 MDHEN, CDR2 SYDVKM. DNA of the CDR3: TGTGCCAGCAGTCCTCACAGGGGGCGTAGAAACACCATATATTTT. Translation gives CASSPHRGRRNTIYF.

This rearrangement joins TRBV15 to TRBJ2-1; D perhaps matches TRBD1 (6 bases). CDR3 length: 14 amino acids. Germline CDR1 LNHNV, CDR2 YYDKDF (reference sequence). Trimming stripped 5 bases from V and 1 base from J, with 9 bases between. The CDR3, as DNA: TGTGCCACCAGCCTCGGACAGTCCTACAATGAGCAGTTCTTC. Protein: CATSLGQSYNEQFF. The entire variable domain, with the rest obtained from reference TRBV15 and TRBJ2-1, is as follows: DAMVIQNPRYQVTQFGKPVTLSCSQTLNHNVMYWYQQKSSQAPKLLFHYYDKDFNNEADTPDNFQSRRPNTSFCFLDIRSPGLGDTAMYLCATSLGQSYNEQFFGPGTRLTVL.

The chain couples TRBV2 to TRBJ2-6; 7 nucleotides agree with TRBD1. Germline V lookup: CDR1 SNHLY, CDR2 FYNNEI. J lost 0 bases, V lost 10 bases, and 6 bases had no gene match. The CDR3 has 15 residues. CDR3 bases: TGTGCCACAAGACAGGGAATCTCTGGGGCCAACGTCCTGACTTTC. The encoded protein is CATRQGISGANVLTF.

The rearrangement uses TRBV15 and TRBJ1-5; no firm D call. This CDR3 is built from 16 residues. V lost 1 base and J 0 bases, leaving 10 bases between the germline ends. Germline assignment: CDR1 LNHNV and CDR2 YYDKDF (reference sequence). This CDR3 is CATSRALLASNQPQHF. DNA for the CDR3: TGTGCCACCAGCAGAGCCCTCCTGGCTAGCAATCAGCCCCAGCATTTT.

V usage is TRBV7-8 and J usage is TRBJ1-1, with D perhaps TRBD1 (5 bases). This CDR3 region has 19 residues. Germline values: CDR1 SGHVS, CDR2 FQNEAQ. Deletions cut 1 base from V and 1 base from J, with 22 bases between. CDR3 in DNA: TGTGCCAGCAGCTTAGGTTATGGCGGGGGATCAACCTCGAACACTGAAGCTTTCTTT. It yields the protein CASSLGYGGGSTSNTEAFF.

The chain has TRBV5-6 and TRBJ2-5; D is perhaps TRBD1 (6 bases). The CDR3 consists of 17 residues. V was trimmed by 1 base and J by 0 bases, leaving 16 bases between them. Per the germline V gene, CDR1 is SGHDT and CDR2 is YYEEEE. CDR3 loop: CASSLSRAGVYQETQYF. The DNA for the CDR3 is TGTGCCAGCAGCTTGTCCCGGGCAGGGGTCTACCAAGAGACCCAGTACTTC.

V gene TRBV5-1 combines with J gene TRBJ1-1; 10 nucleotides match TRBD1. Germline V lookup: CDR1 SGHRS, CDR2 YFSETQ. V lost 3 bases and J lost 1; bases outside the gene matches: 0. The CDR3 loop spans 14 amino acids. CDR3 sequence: CASSWDRGNTEAFF. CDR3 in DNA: TGCGCCAGCAGCTGGGACAGGGGGAACACTGAAGCTTTCTTT.

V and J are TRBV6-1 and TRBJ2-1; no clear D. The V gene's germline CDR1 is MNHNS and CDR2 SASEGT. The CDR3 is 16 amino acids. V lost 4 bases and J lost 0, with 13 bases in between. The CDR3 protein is CASSAPELSSYNEQFF. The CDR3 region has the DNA TGTGCCAGCAGTGCCCCGGAGCTCAGCTCCTACAATGAGCAGTTCTTC.